This TCR beta chain is from a study of T cell responses to AZD1222 COVID-19 vaccine. Study findings and constraints: Spike-specific TCR breadth and depth went up after people got two AZD1222 doses. Among AZD1222 vaccinees, only six or seven were seropositive at baseline. There were repertoire samples only from the period after the peak T cell response. Donors were chiefly white British, with a greater number of females, and clonal diversity was perhaps underestimated.

A note on this clone: Its antigen is unidentified.

Data came from immunoSEQ multiplex PCR; TCRdb stores just in-frame clones and leaves some out. Of 50,000 to 65,000 clones listed, 89% were seen once; the top ten hold around 15%. This CDR3 has 13 residues. Germline V lookup: CDR1 GTSNPN, CDR2 SVGIG (reference sequence). Germline trimming cut 4 bases from V and 11 bases from J; bases unmatched to any gene: 13. This specimen consisted of peripheral blood, obtained 28 days after the second AZD1222 dose. The receptor's source is an adult who received the AZD1222 COVID-19 vaccine. The chain uses TRBV30 and TRBJ1-1; 7 nucleotides agree with TRBD1. The CDR3 nucleotides read TGTGCCTGGACGGAACAGGGGTTTAACGAGGCTTTCTTT. Translating gives CAWTEQGFNEAFF.